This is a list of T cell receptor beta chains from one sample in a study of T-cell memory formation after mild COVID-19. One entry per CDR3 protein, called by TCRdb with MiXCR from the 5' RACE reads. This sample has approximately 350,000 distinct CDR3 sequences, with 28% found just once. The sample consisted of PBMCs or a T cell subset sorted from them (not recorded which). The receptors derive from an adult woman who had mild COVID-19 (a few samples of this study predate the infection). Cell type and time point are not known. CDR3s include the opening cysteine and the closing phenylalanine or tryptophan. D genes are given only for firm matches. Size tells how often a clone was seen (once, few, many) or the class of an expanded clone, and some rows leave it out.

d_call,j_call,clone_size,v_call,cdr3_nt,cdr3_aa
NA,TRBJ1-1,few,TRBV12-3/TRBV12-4,TGTGCCAGCAATCTAGGGGGGATTGAAGCTTTCTTT,CASNLGGIEAFF
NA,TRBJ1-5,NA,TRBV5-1,TGCGCCATCACCTGGGTAGAAAGGTGGAATCAGCCCCAGCATTTT,CAITWVERWNQPQHF
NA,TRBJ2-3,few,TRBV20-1,TGCAGTGCCCGCTTGGGGGCGGGGTCAGATACGCAGTATTTT,CSARLGAGSDTQYF
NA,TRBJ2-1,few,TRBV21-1,TGTGCCAGCAGCCATACGGGACTAGCGGGAGGCAGCTCCTACAATGAGCAGTTCTTC,CASSHTGLAGGSSYNEQFF
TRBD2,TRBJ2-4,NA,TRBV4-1,TGCGCCAGCAGTGGTCCGACTAGCGGCGAAAACATTCAGTACTTC,CASSGPTSGENIQYF
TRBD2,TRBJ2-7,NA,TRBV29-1,TGCAGCGTTGAGAAACCCGGGACTAGCGGGACCTCCTACGAGCAGTACTTC,CSVEKPGTSGTSYEQYF
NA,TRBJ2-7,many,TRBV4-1,TGCGCCAGCAGCCCCAGGGGGGTCCCCTCCTACGAGCAGTACTTC,CASSPRGVPSYEQYF
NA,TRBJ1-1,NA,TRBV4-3,TGCGCCAGCAGCCAAGAGGGGCTCACTGAAGCTTTCTTT,CASSQEGLTEAFF
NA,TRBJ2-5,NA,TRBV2,TGTGCCAGCAGTCCTTTAATAGAGACCCAGTACTTC,CASSPLIETQYF
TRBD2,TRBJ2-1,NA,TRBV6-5,TGTGCCAGCAGTTTCACTAGCGGATACAATGAGCAGTTCTTC,CASSFTSGYNEQFF
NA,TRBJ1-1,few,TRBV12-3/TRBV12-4,TGTGCCAGCAGCTTAGGAGGTTGGAACACTGAAGCTTTCTTT,CASSLGGWNTEAFF